The sequence of this T cell receptor beta chain was determined in a study of shared clonotypes between healthy human individuals. Study in general: Every donor yielded three CD4 naive, three CD4 memory, two CD8 naive and one CD8 memory plate. Overall study findings and caveats: Non-shared clonotypes had lower generation probabilities than clonotypes shared by all four sorted-subset donors. Sorted-subset sequencing was shown by rarefaction to be incomplete despite large depth.

The CDR3 is made up of 14 amino acids. Germline V gives CDR1 LNHDA, CDR2 SQIVND (reference sequence). V shed 4 bases and J shed 4 bases, with 13 bases lying between them. It was CD45RO-negative cells, positively selected for CCR7, that made up naive CD8 cells, with terminally differentiated effector memory CD45RA+ cells excluded. Note on this clone: Its antigen is not identified.

Measured with immunoSEQ multiplex PCR; TCRdb has only the in-frame clones, and not every one. The table lists about 2 million clones, approximately 94% of them singletons. The sample taken for sequencing was naive CD8+ T cells sorted from blood. The sequence was obtained from a young man in good health. The chain recombines TRBV19 with TRBJ2-5, with D tentatively TRBD1 (5 bases). The DNA of the CDR3 is TGTGCCAGTAGTACAGGGTACCGAGGAGAGACCCAGTACTTC. As protein: CASSTGYRGETQYF.